These T cell receptor beta chains were read from a single sample in a study of T cells after yellow fever vaccination. TCRdb redid the calling of the 5' RACE reads with MiXCR, one entry per CDR3 protein. This table holds a few hundred thousand distinct CDR3 sequences, around 7% found once. The sample in question was PBMCs, obtained about 49 days after the first yellow fever vaccination. These TCRs come from a man aged 18 to 35 who received the YFV17D yellow fever vaccine. Each CDR3 is given with its conserved first and last residue. D genes are given only for firm matches. Size tells how often a clone was seen (once, few, many) or the class of an expanded clone, and some rows leave it out.

d_gene: TRBD1
v_gene: TRBV10-3
j_gene: TRBJ2-7
abundance: -
CDR3nt: TGTGCCATCTCCTTACTGGGGACAGTCAGCTCCTACGAGCAGTACTTC
CDR3aa: CAISLLGTVSSYEQYF

d_gene: TRBD2
v_gene: TRBV5-4
j_gene: TRBJ2-3
abundance: -
CDR3nt: TGTGCCAGCAGCCGCGGGACTAGCGGGGGGGTTTCAGATACGCAGTATTTT
CDR3aa: CASSRGTSGGVSDTQYF

d_gene: -
v_gene: TRBV5-4
j_gene: TRBJ2-1
abundance: -
CDR3nt: TGTGCCACGAGGGAGAACCATGAGCAGTTCTTC
CDR3aa: CATRENHEQFF

d_gene: -
v_gene: TRBV7-9
j_gene: TRBJ2-7
abundance: few
CDR3nt: TGTGCCAGCAGCTTAGGAGGGTCGGGCTCCTACGAGCAGTACTTC
CDR3aa: CASSLGGSGSYEQYF

d_gene: TRBD2
v_gene: TRBV11-2
j_gene: TRBJ2-3
abundance: many
CDR3nt: TGTGCCAGCAGCTCCCTAACTAGCGGGGGGCCCACAGATACGCAGTATTTT
CDR3aa: CASSSLTSGGPTDTQYF

d_gene: -
v_gene: TRBV21-1
j_gene: TRBJ2-5
abundance: -
CDR3nt: TGTGCCAGCAGCAAAATTGGAGAACCGACCCAGTACTTC
CDR3aa: CASSKIGEPTQYF

d_gene: -
v_gene: TRBV7-3
j_gene: TRBJ2-3
abundance: -
CDR3nt: TGTGCCAGCAGCTTAATAGGCGCTACAGCGTTCACAGATACGCAGTATTTT
CDR3aa: CASSLIGATAFTDTQYF

d_gene: -
v_gene: TRBV5-1
j_gene: TRBJ2-3
abundance: few
CDR3nt: TGCGCCAGCAGCTCGAACCACAGGGATAACACAGATACGCAGTATTTT
CDR3aa: CASSSNHRDNTDTQYF

d_gene: -
v_gene: TRBV4-1
j_gene: TRBJ1-2
abundance: many
CDR3nt: TGCGCCAGCAGCCAAATAATTGGACTGGGGCGGGATGGCTACACCTTC
CDR3aa: CASSQIIGLGRDGYTF

d_gene: TRBD2
v_gene: TRBV6-4
j_gene: TRBJ2-3
abundance: many
CDR3nt: TGTGCCAGCAGTGACTCAACTAGCGGGGGGGCTGATACGCAGTATTTT
CDR3aa: CASSDSTSGGADTQYF

d_gene: -
v_gene: TRBV10-1
j_gene: TRBJ2-2
abundance: -
CDR3nt: TGCGCCAGCAGTGAGTTGGAAGGGGTCGGGGAGCTGTTTTTT
CDR3aa: CASSELEGVGELFF

d_gene: -
v_gene: TRBV7-6
j_gene: TRBJ2-5
abundance: -
CDR3nt: TGTGCCAGCAGCCCTTCCGGGAAGGGTGAGACCCAGTACTTC
CDR3aa: CASSPSGKGETQYF

d_gene: -
v_gene: TRBV29-1
j_gene: TRBJ2-3
abundance: -
CDR3nt: TGCAGCGTTGAGGGGGCAATAGAGAGGATCACAGATACGCAGTATTTT
CDR3aa: CSVEGAIERITDTQYF

d_gene: TRBD2
v_gene: TRBV20-1
j_gene: TRBJ2-5
abundance: -
CDR3nt: TGCAGTGCCCCCGGGACTAGCGAATTCGGGAGAGAGACCCAGTACTTC
CDR3aa: CSAPGTSEFGRETQYF

d_gene: -
v_gene: TRBV20-1
j_gene: TRBJ1-1
abundance: few
CDR3nt: TGCAGTGCTAGCGAACAGGGTCTGAACACTGAAGCTTTCTTT
CDR3aa: CSASEQGLNTEAFF

d_gene: TRBD1
v_gene: TRBV20-1
j_gene: TRBJ1-5
abundance: few
CDR3nt: TGCAGTGCTAGACAGGGGGATCATCAGCCCCAGCATTTT
CDR3aa: CSARQGDHQPQHF

d_gene: -
v_gene: TRBV7-9
j_gene: TRBJ2-1
abundance: many
CDR3nt: TGTGCCAGCAGCTTAAGGGGTAGCAATGAGCAGTTCTTC
CDR3aa: CASSLRGSNEQFF

d_gene: -
v_gene: TRBV6-2/TRBV6-3
j_gene: TRBJ1-2
abundance: -
CDR3nt: TGTGCCACCGGTTTCCTGGGCTATGGCTACACCTTC
CDR3aa: CATGFLGYGYTF

d_gene: TRBD1
v_gene: TRBV20-1
j_gene: TRBJ2-3
abundance: few
CDR3nt: TGCAGTGCTAGAGGGGGACAGGGCCCAGCAGATACGCAGTATTTT
CDR3aa: CSARGGQGPADTQYF

d_gene: -
v_gene: TRBV5-5
j_gene: TRBJ1-6
abundance: few
CDR3nt: TGTGCCAGCAGTATGGACGGTGGAAATTCACCCCTCCACTTT
CDR3aa: CASSMDGGNSPLHF

d_gene: -
v_gene: TRBV29-1
j_gene: TRBJ2-1
abundance: few
CDR3nt: TGCAGCGTTGAAGATCTAACAGGGAGCTCCTACAATGAGCAGTTCTTC
CDR3aa: CSVEDLTGSSYNEQFF

d_gene: -
v_gene: TRBV27
j_gene: TRBJ1-1
abundance: few
CDR3nt: TGTGCCAGCAGTTTATCTCCGGGTCCGAGGACTGAAGCTTTCTTT
CDR3aa: CASSLSPGPRTEAFF

d_gene: -
v_gene: TRBV7-3
j_gene: TRBJ2-2
abundance: many
CDR3nt: TGTGCCAGCGGGGAGACGAACACCGGGGAGCTGTTTTTT
CDR3aa: CASGETNTGELFF

d_gene: -
v_gene: TRBV14
j_gene: TRBJ2-2
abundance: few
CDR3nt: TGTGCCAGCAGCCATGCCTTCGGGGAAGGATACACCGGGGAGCTGTTTTTT
CDR3aa: CASSHAFGEGYTGELFF

d_gene: TRBD1
v_gene: TRBV7-9
j_gene: TRBJ2-7
abundance: -
CDR3nt: TGTGCCAGCAGCTTAGATCAAGGGGGCGCGGGTGAGCAGTACTTC
CDR3aa: CASSLDQGGAGEQYF

d_gene: TRBD2
v_gene: TRBV24-1
j_gene: TRBJ2-3
abundance: -
CDR3nt: TGTGCCACCAGTGTGTTAGCGGGGGCTTCAGATACGCAGTATTTT
CDR3aa: CATSVLAGASDTQYF

d_gene: -
v_gene: TRBV7-2
j_gene: TRBJ1-6
abundance: many
CDR3nt: TGTGCCAGCAGCTTATTCGCAGGGTCAAATTCACCCCTCCACTTT
CDR3aa: CASSLFAGSNSPLHF

d_gene: -
v_gene: TRBV10-3
j_gene: TRBJ2-1
abundance: -
CDR3nt: TGTGCCATCAGTGAGCCGACCGAAGGGCTCAGAAATGAGCAGTTCTTC
CDR3aa: CAISEPTEGLRNEQFF

d_gene: -
v_gene: TRBV6-5
j_gene: TRBJ2-5
abundance: -
CDR3nt: TGTGCCAGCAGTTACCGTCTCTTTGGGGTCCGAGAGACCCAGTACTTC
CDR3aa: CASSYRLFGVRETQYF

d_gene: -
v_gene: TRBV12-3/TRBV12-4
j_gene: TRBJ2-3
abundance: few
CDR3nt: TGTGCCAGCGGAAGCCGGGGCGCAGATACGCAGTATTTT
CDR3aa: CASGSRGADTQYF

d_gene: -
v_gene: TRBV7-8
j_gene: TRBJ1-2
abundance: many
CDR3nt: TGTGCCAGCAGCTTAGGGGGCTGGACTAACTATGGCTACACCTTC
CDR3aa: CASSLGGWTNYGYTF

d_gene: TRBD1
v_gene: TRBV7-2
j_gene: TRBJ2-3
abundance: many
CDR3nt: TGTGCCAGCAGCCCAGGACAGGGAGTGGGAGATACGCAGTATTTT
CDR3aa: CASSPGQGVGDTQYF

d_gene: -
v_gene: TRBV5-1
j_gene: TRBJ2-2
abundance: -
CDR3nt: TGCGCCAGCAGCAGGGGAATTCTCACCGGGGAGCTGTTTTTT
CDR3aa: CASSRGILTGELFF

d_gene: -
v_gene: TRBV18
j_gene: TRBJ2-3
abundance: many
CDR3nt: TGTGCCAGCTCCACGATGGGGGCGAGAAAAGATACGCAGTATTTT
CDR3aa: CASSTMGARKDTQYF

d_gene: -
v_gene: TRBV5-5
j_gene: TRBJ1-5
abundance: few
CDR3nt: TGTGCCAGCAGCCTAGACGATCAGCCCCAGCATTTT
CDR3aa: CASSLDDQPQHF

d_gene: -
v_gene: TRBV5-1
j_gene: TRBJ1-4
abundance: few
CDR3nt: TGCGCCAGCAGCTTGAGGCAGGGCGGCGGTGAAAAACTGTTTTTT
CDR3aa: CASSLRQGGGEKLFF

d_gene: -
v_gene: TRBV9
j_gene: TRBJ2-7
abundance: -
CDR3nt: TGTGCCAGCAGCGTAGTAATAACAGCACCCCCCTACGAGCAGTACTTC
CDR3aa: CASSVVITAPPYEQYF

d_gene: -
v_gene: TRBV4-3
j_gene: TRBJ1-2
abundance: -
CDR3nt: TGCGCCAGCAGCCAATTTTCACGGGGGACTGACTATGGCTACACCTTC
CDR3aa: CASSQFSRGTDYGYTF

d_gene: -
v_gene: TRBV4-2
j_gene: TRBJ2-5
abundance: few
CDR3nt: TGTGCCAGCAGCGAAACCGGGGTTTGGGAGACCCAGTACTTC
CDR3aa: CASSETGVWETQYF

d_gene: -
v_gene: TRBV6-2/TRBV6-3
j_gene: TRBJ1-5
abundance: -
CDR3nt: TGTGCCAGCAGTTACCGGGCCGAGGTGTGGGACCCAAATCAGCCCCAGCATTTT
CDR3aa: CASSYRAEVWDPNQPQHF

d_gene: -
v_gene: TRBV19
j_gene: TRBJ1-5
abundance: -
CDR3nt: TGTGCCAGTACCCTCACAGGGAACCAGCCCCAGCATTTT
CDR3aa: CASTLTGNQPQHF

d_gene: TRBD1
v_gene: TRBV3-1
j_gene: TRBJ2-7
abundance: few
CDR3nt: TGTGCCAGCAGTCCGGGACAGGGGCACTACGAGCAGTACTTC
CDR3aa: CASSPGQGHYEQYF

d_gene: -
v_gene: TRBV20-1
j_gene: TRBJ1-1
abundance: -
CDR3nt: TGCAGTGCTAGAGAGTCGAAGGGGGACACTGAAGCTTTCTTT
CDR3aa: CSARESKGDTEAFF

d_gene: TRBD2
v_gene: TRBV5-6
j_gene: TRBJ2-3
abundance: -
CDR3nt: TGTGCCAGCAGCTTGGGTCTAGCGGGGGCCTTTAGCACAGATACGCAGTATTTT
CDR3aa: CASSLGLAGAFSTDTQYF

d_gene: TRBD1
v_gene: TRBV5-1
j_gene: TRBJ1-1
abundance: -
CDR3nt: TGCGCCAGCAGCGAAAAGGACAGGGGGCTCACTGAAGCTTTCTTT
CDR3aa: CASSEKDRGLTEAFF

d_gene: TRBD2
v_gene: TRBV7-8
j_gene: TRBJ2-1
abundance: few
CDR3nt: TGTGCCAGCAGCTCCCTGGGACTACCCCTTGACAATGAGCAGTTCTTC
CDR3aa: CASSSLGLPLDNEQFF

d_gene: -
v_gene: TRBV28
j_gene: TRBJ2-2
abundance: many
CDR3nt: TGTGCCAGCAGTTTTGCCAGGGCGGCCGGGGAGCTGTTTTTT
CDR3aa: CASSFARAAGELFF

d_gene: -
v_gene: TRBV12-3/TRBV12-4
j_gene: TRBJ2-1
abundance: -
CDR3nt: TGTGCCAGCCTCCCCCGCAGGGGCCACTCCAATGAGCAGTTCTTC
CDR3aa: CASLPRRGHSNEQFF

d_gene: -
v_gene: TRBV29-1
j_gene: TRBJ2-2
abundance: -
CDR3nt: TGCAGCGCCCCCGGGACGGTGAACACCGGGGAGCTGTTTTTT
CDR3aa: CSAPGTVNTGELFF

d_gene: -
v_gene: TRBV9
j_gene: TRBJ2-3
abundance: few
CDR3nt: TGTGCCAGCAGCGTCGCACCGGACCCCAGCACAGATACGCAGTATTTT
CDR3aa: CASSVAPDPSTDTQYF

d_gene: TRBD1
v_gene: TRBV7-9
j_gene: TRBJ2-3
abundance: many
CDR3nt: TGTGCCAGCAGCCTTGACAGGGCAGGAGATACGCAGTATTTT
CDR3aa: CASSLDRAGDTQYF